These 21 T cell receptor beta chains share one sample of origin, sequenced in a study of cytomegalovirus exposure and HLA in healthy donors. It was with 60 Vbeta and 13 Jbeta primers that the PCR ran. Sequencing was performed with immunoSEQ multiplex PCR; in TCRdb, only in-frame clones are kept and a portion is missing. Of some 140,000 clones listed, 60% to 75% are singletons. Sequenced sample: PBMCs. The receptors stem from a human donor in good health.

The V call is TRBV9, the J call TRBJ2-5; 9 positions agree with TRBD2. Trimming cost V 4 bases and J 3 bases; bases outside gene matches: 7. This CDR3 contains 15 residues. Germline CDR1 SGDLS, CDR2 YYNGEE. The CDR3 region has the DNA TGTGCCAGCAGCTCCAGCAGCGGGAGGAAAGAGACCCAGTACTTC. Protein sequence: CASSSSSGRKETQYF.

The chain couples TRBV29-1 to TRBJ2-2; the match to TRBD1 covers 8 bases. The germline gives CDR1 SQVTM, CDR2 ANQGSEA. The CDR3 spans 16 residues. J lost 1 base, V lost 0 bases, and 4 bases had no gene match. The CDR3 loop is CSVEEPGQGNTGELFF. The CDR3 region has the DNA TGCAGCGTTGAAGAGCCCGGACAGGGGAACACCGGGGAGCTGTTTTTT.

The sample holds one count of this clone. This sequence joins TRBV12-5 and TRBJ1-2; 7 bases map to TRBD1. CDR1 is LGHNT, CDR2 FRNRAP, per germline. CDR3 length: 15 residues. The junction had 7 bases not matched to a gene; V was cut back by 2 bases and J by 4 bases. The CDR3 bases are TGTGCTAGTGGTTTGTCGAGGGGGCAAGGCTATGGCTACACCTTC. It specifies CASGLSRGQGYGYTF.

The chain links TRBV4-1 to TRBJ2-7; 10 nucleotides align to TRBD1. Trimming at V came to 6 bases and at J to 5 bases, leaving 10 bases not matched to a gene. The CDR3 runs 15 residues. Looked up from germline, CDR1 is MGHRA and CDR2 is YSYEKL. CDR3 sequence: CASRLQVTGGHEQYF. CDR3 nucleotides: TGCGCCAGCAGACTACAGGTGACAGGGGGCCACGAGCAGTACTTC.

CDR3 region: CASSLVPGSSYEQYF. CDR3 sequence (DNA): TGCGCCAGCAGCTTGGTGCCGGGTAGCTCCTACGAGCAGTACTTC. This chain links TRBV5-1 with TRBJ2-7; D not resolved. The V end was cut by 0 bases, the J end by 0 bases, with 10 bases between. In germline, CDR1 is SGHRS, CDR2 YFSETQ. The CDR3 is 15 amino acids.

The rearrangement joins TRBV11-2 to TRBJ2-2; possibly TRBD2 for D (5 bases). The CDR3 consists of 14 residues. Trimming stripped 1 base from V and 6 bases from J, with 9 bases between. Germline-derived CDR1 and CDR2 are SGHAT and FQNNGV. CDR3 protein: CASSLGRGPGELFF. The CDR3 bases are TGTGCCAGCAGCTTAGGGAGAGGGCCCGGGGAGCTGTTTTTT.

This clone was seen a handful of times. The chain has TRBV6-6 and TRBJ1-4; no definite D call. The CDR3 extends over 11 amino acids. V was cut by 6 bases and J by 7 bases, with 6 bases left in between. CDR1 and CDR2 (germline): MNHNY, SVGAGI (reference sequence). The CDR3 reads CASRSVEKLFF. CDR3 nucleotide sequence: TGTGCCAGCAGATCGGTTGAAAAACTGTTTTTT.

The V gene is TRBV11-2, the J gene TRBJ2-1; tentatively, D is TRBD2 (5 bases). V dropped 5 bases and J dropped 0 bases, with 11 bases sitting between them. Germline CDR1 is SGHAT and CDR2 is FQNNGV. CDR3 length: 15 residues. CDR3 bases: TGTGCCAGCAGCCCGGGGAGCCGCTCCTACAATGAGCAGTTCTTC. Translated: CASSPGSRSYNEQFF.

The chain combines TRBV5-6 with TRBJ2-5; D perhaps matches TRBD2 (6 bases). Germline CDR1 and CDR2: SGHDT and YYEEEE. The V and J ends lost 1 base and 10 bases respectively, with 14 bases between them. The CDR3 contains 13 residues. CDR3 nucleotides: TGTGCCAGCAGCTTGAAGAAGGCGGGGCTCCAGTACTTC. It yields the protein CASSLKKAGLQYF. The full variable domain, completed using reference TRBV5-6 and TRBJ2-5, is DAGVTQSPTHLIKTRGQQVTLRCSPKSGHDTVSWYQQALGQGPQFIFQYYEEEERQRGNFPDRFSGHQFPNYSSELNVNALLLGDSALYLCASSLKKAGLQYFGPGTRLLVL.

This chain links TRBV5-4 with TRBJ2-5; 7 bases align to TRBD1. The junction had 7 bases not matched to a gene; V was cut back by 0 bases and J by 5 bases. The CDR3 consists of 15 residues. Germline V gene sequence: CDR1 SGHNT, CDR2 YYREEE (reference sequence). CDR3 residues: CASSLETGSGETQYF. CDR3 in DNA: TGTGCCAGCAGCTTGGAGACAGGGTCGGGGGAGACCCAGTACTTC.

The chain joins TRBV5-6 to TRBJ2-5; 8 bases are shared with TRBD2. The CDR3 extends over 14 amino acids. With V trimmed by 0 bases and J by 2 bases, 0 bases remained unmatched. Germline loops: CDR1 SGHDT, CDR2 YYEEEE. CDR3 region: CASSLAGGQETQYF. For the CDR3, the DNA is TGTGCCAGCAGCTTGGCGGGAGGGCAAGAGACCCAGTACTTC.

This clone was found a few times. CDR3 amino acids: CASSSTGRGGELFF. The CDR3 DNA reads as TGTGCCAGCAGCTCCACAGGGAGGGGCGGGGAGCTGTTTTTT. The chain is built from TRBV7-9 and TRBJ2-2, with D tentatively TRBD2 (7 bases). Germline V lookup: CDR1 SEHNR, CDR2 FQNEAQ (reference sequence). The CDR3 totals 14 residues. V was cut by 4 bases and J by 7 bases, with 13 bases left in between.

This chain links TRBV4-1 with TRBJ2-5, with 8 bases fitting TRBD1. This CDR3 has 17 residues. Germline CDR1 reads MGHRA; CDR2 reads YSYEKL. The junction had 10 bases not matched to a gene; V was cut back by 3 bases and J by 1 base. CDR3 nucleotides: TGCGCCAGCAGCCAGGCCCCGGGACAGGCACTCCAAGAGACCCAGTACTTC. The encoded protein is CASSQAPGQALQETQYF.

V is TRBV6-6 and J is TRBJ2-6, with D unresolved. Looked up from germline, CDR1 is MNHNY and CDR2 is SVGAGI (reference sequence). V lost 3 bases and J 0 bases, leaving 9 bases between the germline ends. The CDR3 is 16 amino acids. This CDR3 reads CASSYIVSSGANVLTF. The CDR3 coding sequence is TGTGCCAGCAGTTATATCGTTTCCTCTGGGGCCAACGTCCTGACTTTC.

The chain has TRBV7-2 and TRBJ2-2; D is uncertain. Per germline, CDR1 SGHTA and CDR2 FQGNSA. This CDR3 has 16 residues. V was cut by 5 bases and J by 4 bases, with 17 bases left in between. CDR3 in DNA: TGTGCCAGCAGCCTTACCACACCTCGGGTCACCGGGGAGCTGTTTTTT. Its protein product is CASSLTTPRVTGELFF.

V is TRBV6-5 and J is TRBJ1-1, with 7 bases lining up with TRBD1. This CDR3 contains 15 residues. V dropped 4 bases and J dropped 2; count of bases not matched to a gene: 7. Germline V CDR1 and CDR2: MNHEY, SVGAGI. DNA for the CDR3: TGTGCCAGCAGTTCCTCAGGGGGAAGAAACACTGAAGCTTTCTTT. It is translated as CASSSSGGRNTEAFF.

V and J are TRBV2 and TRBJ1-5; D gene unclear. Germline-derived CDR1 and CDR2 are SNHLY and FYNNEI. The CDR3 is 13 amino acids. V lost 0 bases to trimming and J lost 6 bases, with 6 bases between them. CDR3 amino acids: CASSEAGGQPQHF. The CDR3 DNA follows: TGTGCCAGCAGTGAAGCGGGAGGTCAGCCCCAGCATTTT.

This chain connects TRBV2 to TRBJ2-1; 11 bases match TRBD2. After removal of 4 bases from V and 1 base from J, the junction contained 3 bases not matched to a gene. Looked up from germline, CDR1 is SNHLY and CDR2 is FYNNEI. This CDR3 is built from 16 residues. CDR3 sequence (DNA): TGTGCCAGCAGTGGTTCTAGCGGGAGGTCCTACAATGAGCAGTTCTTC. This translates into CASSGSSGRSYNEQFF. The variable domain in full, completed from reference TRBV2 and TRBJ2-1, reads EPEVTQTPSHQVTQMGQEVILRCVPISNHLYFYWYRQILGQKVEFLVSFYNNEISEKSEIFDDQFSVERPDGSNFTLKIRSTKLEDSAMYFCASSGSSGRSYNEQFFGPGTRLTVL.

This clone was observed a handful of times. The rearrangement uses TRBV7-2 and TRBJ2-4, with 8 bases lining up with TRBD2. J lost 8 bases, V lost 7 bases, and 13 bases had no gene match. The germline V gene encodes CDR1 SGHTA and CDR2 FQGNSA. This CDR3 region has 15 residues. The CDR3 loop is CASTSPGGTRYIQYF. CDR3 coding DNA: TGTGCCAGCACATCCCCGGGGGGGACCCGGTACATTCAGTACTTC.

This chain links TRBV5-1 with TRBJ2-3; possible D gene TRBD1, 6 bases. The CDR3 has 14 amino acids. V lost 4 bases and J lost 0, with 9 bases in between. Germline lookup yields CDR1 SGHRS and CDR2 YFSETQ. CDR3 DNA sequence: TGCGCCAGCAGCGCGGACAGTAGCACAGATACGCAGTATTTT. Its protein product is CASSADSSTDTQYF.

This clone was observed a single time. The chain joins TRBV7-2 to TRBJ2-5; possible D gene TRBD1, 6 bases. The CDR3 extends over 13 amino acids. CDR1 and CDR2 from the germline V gene are SGHTA and FQGNSA. Deletions cut 1 base from V and 3 bases from J, with 6 bases between. The DNA for the CDR3 is TGTGCCAGCAGCTTAGACAGGGAAGAGACCCAGTACTTC. Translation gives CASSLDREETQYF.